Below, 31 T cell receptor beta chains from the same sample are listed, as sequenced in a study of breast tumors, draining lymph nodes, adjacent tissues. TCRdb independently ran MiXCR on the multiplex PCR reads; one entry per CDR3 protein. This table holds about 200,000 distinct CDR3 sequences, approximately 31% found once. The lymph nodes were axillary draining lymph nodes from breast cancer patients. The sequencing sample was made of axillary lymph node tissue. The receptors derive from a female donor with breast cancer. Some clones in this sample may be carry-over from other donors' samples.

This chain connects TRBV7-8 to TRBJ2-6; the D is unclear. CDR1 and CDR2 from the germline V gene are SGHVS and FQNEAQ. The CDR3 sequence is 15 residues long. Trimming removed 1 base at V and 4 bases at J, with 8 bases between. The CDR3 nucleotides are TGTGCCAGCAGCTTAGAGGGCACCGGGGCCAACGTCCTGACTTTC. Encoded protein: CASSLEGTGANVLTF.

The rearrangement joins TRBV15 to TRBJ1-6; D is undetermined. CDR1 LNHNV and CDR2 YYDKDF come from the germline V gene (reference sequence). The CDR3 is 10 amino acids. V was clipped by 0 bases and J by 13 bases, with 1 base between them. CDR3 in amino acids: CATSRDPLHF. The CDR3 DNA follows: TGTGCCACCAGCAGAGATCCCCTCCACTTT. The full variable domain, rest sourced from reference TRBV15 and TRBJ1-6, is DAMVIQNPRYQVTQFGKPVTLSCSQTLNHNVMYWYQQKSSQAPKLLFHYYDKDFNNEADTPDNFQSRRPNTSFCFLDIRSPGLGDTAMYLCATSRDPLHFGNGTRLTVT.

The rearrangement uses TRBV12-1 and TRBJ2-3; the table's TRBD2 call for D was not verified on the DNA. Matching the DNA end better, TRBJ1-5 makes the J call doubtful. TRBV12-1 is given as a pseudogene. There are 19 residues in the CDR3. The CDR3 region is CASSFLTLEGAAGTDTQHF. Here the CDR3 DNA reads TGTGCCAGCAGCTTTTTGACCCTTGAGGGAGCGGCGGGCACAGATACGCAGCATTTT.

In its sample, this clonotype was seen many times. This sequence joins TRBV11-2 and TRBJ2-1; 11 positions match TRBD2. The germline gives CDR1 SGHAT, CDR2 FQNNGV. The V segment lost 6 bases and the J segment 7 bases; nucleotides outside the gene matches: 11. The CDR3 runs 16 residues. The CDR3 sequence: CASSFHSGRAGNEQFF. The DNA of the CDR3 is TGTGCCAGCAGTTTCCATAGCGGGAGGGCCGGGAATGAGCAGTTCTTC.

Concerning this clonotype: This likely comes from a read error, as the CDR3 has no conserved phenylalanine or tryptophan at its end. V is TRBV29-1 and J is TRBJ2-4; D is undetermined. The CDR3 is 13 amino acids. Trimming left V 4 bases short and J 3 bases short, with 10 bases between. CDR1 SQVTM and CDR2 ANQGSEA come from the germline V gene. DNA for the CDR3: TGCAGCGTTGTACGCAAAGTCAAAAACATTCAGTACCTC. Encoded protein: CSVVRKVKNIQYL.

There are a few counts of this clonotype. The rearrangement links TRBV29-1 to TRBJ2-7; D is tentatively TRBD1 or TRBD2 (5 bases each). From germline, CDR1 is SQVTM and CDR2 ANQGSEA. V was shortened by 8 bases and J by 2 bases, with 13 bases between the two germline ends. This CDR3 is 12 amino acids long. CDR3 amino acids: CSLGRGAYEQYF. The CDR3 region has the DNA TGCAGCTTGGGCCGGGGCGCCTACGAGCAGTACTTC.

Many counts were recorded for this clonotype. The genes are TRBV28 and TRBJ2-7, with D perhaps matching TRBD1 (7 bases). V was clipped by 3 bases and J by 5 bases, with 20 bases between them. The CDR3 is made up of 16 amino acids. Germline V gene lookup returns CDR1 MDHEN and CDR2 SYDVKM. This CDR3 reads CASSLGGGGAWDEQYF. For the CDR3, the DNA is TGTGCCAGCAGTTTGGGAGGAGGGGGCGCGTGGGACGAGCAGTACTTC.

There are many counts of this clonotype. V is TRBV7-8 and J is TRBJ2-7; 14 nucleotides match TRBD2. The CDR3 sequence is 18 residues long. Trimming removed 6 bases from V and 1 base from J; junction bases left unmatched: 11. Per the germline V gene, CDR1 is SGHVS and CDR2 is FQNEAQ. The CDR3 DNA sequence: TGTGCCAGCAGTCAATATCCGGGACTAGCGGGAGTGTCCTACGAGCAGTACTTC. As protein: CASSQYPGLAGVSYEQYF.

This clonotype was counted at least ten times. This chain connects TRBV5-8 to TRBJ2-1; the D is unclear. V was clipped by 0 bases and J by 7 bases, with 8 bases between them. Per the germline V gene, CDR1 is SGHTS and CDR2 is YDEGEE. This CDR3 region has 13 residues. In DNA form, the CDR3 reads TGTGCCAGCAGCTTGGCGTTTGGGAATGAGCAGTTCTTC. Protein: CASSLAFGNEQFF.

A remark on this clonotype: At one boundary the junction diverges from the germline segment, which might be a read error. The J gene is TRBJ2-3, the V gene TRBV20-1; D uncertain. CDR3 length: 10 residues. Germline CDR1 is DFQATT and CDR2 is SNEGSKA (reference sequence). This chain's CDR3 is CSAQGLIRPF. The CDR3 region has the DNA TGCAGTGCGCAAGGGTTGATCCGCCCCTTT.

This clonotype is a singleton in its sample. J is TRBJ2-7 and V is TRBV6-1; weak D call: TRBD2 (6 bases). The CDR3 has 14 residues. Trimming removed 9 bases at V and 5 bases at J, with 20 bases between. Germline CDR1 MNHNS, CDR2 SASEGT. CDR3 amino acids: CARALSGGLDEQYF. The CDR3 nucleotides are TGTGCCAGAGCCCTTTCCGGGGGTTTGGACGAGCAGTACTTC.

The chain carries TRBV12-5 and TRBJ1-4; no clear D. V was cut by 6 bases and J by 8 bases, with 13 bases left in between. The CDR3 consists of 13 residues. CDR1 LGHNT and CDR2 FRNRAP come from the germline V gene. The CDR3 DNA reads TGTGCTAGTGGCTTGAGATCAAGGGAAAAACTGTTTTTT. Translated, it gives CASGLRSREKLFF.

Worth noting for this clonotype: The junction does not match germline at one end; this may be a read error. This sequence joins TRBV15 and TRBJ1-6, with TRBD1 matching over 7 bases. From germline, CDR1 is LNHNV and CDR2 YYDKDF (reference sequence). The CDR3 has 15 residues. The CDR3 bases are TGTGCCAGCAGCTTAGTCCCCGGGACAGCTTATCCCCTCCACTTT. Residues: CASSLVPGTAYPLHF.

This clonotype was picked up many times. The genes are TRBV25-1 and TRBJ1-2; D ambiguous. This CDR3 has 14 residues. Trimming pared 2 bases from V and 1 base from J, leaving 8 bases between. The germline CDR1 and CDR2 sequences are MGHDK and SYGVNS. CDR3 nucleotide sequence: TGTGCCAGCAGTGAACGGGCCTTTAACTATGGCTACACCTTC. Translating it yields CASSERAFNYGYTF.

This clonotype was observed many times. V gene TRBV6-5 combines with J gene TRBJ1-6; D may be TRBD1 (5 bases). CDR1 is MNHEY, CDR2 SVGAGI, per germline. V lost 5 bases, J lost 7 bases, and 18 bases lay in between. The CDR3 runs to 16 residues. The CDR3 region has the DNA TGTGCCAGCAGTCACGACTGGGACGGTGTGAATTCACCCCTCCACTTT. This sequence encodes CASSHDWDGVNSPLHF.

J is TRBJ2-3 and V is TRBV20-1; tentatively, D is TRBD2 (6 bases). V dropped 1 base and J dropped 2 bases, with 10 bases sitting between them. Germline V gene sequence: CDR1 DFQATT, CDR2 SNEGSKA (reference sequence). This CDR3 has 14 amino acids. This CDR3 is CSARVLANTDTQYF. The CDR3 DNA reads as TGCAGTGCTAGAGTTCTAGCGAACACAGATACGCAGTATTTT.

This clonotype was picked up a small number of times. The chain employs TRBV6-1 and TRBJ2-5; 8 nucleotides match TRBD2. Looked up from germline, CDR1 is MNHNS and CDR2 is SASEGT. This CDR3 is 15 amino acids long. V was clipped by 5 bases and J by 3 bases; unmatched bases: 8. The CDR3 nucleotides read TGTGCCAGCAGTCGCCGGGGGGGGGCCAAAGAGACCCAGTACTTC. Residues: CASSRRGGAKETQYF.

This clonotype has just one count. Here the CDR3 DNA reads TGTGCCACCAGCTCTGGGACTAGCGGGACTACCGCTGAGCAGTTCTTC. It specifies CATSSGTSGTTAEQFF. The rearrangement joins TRBV15 to TRBJ2-1; 13 bases line up with TRBD2. V dropped 5 bases and J dropped 9; count of bases not matched to a gene: 10. CDR3 length: 16 residues. CDR1 and CDR2 from the germline V gene are LNHNV and YYDKDF (reference sequence). Based on the CDR3 plus reference TRBV15 and TRBJ2-1, the full variable domain is DAMVIQNPRYQVTQFGKPVTLSCSQTLNHNVMYWYQQKSSQAPKLLFHYYDKDFNNEADTPDNFQSRRPNTSFCFLDIRSPGLGDTAMYLCATSSGTSGTTAEQFFGPGTRLTVL.

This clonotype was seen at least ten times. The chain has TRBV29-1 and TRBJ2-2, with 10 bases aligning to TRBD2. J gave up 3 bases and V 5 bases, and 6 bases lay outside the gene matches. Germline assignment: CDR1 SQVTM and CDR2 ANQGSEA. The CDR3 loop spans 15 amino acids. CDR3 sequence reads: CSVSLAGRDTGELFF. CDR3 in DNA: TGCAGCGTTTCACTAGCGGGGAGGGACACCGGGGAGCTGTTTTTT.

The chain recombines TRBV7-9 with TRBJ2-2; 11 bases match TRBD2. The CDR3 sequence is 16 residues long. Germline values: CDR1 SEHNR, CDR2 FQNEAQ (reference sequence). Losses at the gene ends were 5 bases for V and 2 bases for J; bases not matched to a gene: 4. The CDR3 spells CASSHTSGGNTGELFF. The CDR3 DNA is TGTGCCAGCAGCCATACTAGCGGGGGCAACACCGGGGAGCTGTTTTTT. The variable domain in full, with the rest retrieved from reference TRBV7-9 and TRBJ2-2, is DTGVSQNPRHKITKRGQNVTFRCDPISEHNRLYWYRQTLGQGPEFLTYFQNEAQLEKSRLLSDRFSAERPKGSFSTLEIQRTEQGDSAMYLCASSHTSGGNTGELFFGEGSRLTVL.

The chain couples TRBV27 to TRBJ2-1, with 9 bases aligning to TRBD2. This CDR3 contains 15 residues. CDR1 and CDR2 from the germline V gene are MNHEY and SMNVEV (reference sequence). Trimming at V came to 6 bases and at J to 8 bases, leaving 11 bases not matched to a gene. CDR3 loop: CASRFRRGRADEQFF. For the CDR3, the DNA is TGTGCCAGCAGATTCCGTCGCGGGAGGGCCGATGAGCAGTTCTTC.

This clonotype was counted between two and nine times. The DNA of the CDR3 is TGTGCCAGCAGTACTCTAAAGACCCTTGCGGAGCAGTACTTC. It codes for CASSTLKTLAEQYF. The chain recombines TRBV28 with TRBJ2-7; D gene ambiguous. The V gene lost 5 bases and the J gene lost 7 bases, with 18 bases spanning the gap. CDR3 length: 14 amino acids. The germline V gene has CDR1 MDHEN and CDR2 SYDVKM.

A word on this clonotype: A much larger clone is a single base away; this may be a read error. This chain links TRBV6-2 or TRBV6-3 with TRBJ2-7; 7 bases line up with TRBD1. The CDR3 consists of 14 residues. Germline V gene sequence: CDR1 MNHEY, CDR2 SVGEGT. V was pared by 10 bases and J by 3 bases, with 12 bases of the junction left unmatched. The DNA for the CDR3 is TGTGCCACCTCCCCCGGGACAGCCAGCTACGAGCAGTACTTC. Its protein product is CATSPGTASYEQYF.

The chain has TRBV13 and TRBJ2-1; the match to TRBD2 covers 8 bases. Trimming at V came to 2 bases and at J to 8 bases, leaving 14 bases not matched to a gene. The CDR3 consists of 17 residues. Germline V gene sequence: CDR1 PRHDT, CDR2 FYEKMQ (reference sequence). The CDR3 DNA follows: TGTGCCAGCAGCTTACCGAGTCGACTAGCGAAGAGACATGAGCAGTTCTTC. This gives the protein CASSLPSRLAKRHEQFF.

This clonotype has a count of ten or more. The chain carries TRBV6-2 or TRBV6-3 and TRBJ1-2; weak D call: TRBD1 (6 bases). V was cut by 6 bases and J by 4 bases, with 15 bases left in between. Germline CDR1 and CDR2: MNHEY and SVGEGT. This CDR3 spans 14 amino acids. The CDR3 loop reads CASSPLGQFYGYTF. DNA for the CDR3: TGTGCCAGCAGCCCACTTGGACAGTTCTATGGCTACACCTTC.

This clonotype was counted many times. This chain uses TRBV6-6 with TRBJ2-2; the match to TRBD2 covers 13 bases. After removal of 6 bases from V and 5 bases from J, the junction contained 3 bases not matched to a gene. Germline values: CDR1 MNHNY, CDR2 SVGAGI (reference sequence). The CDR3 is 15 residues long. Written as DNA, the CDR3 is TGTGCCAGCAGCCGACTAGCGGGGGGTACCGGGGAGCTGTTTTTT. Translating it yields CASSRLAGGTGELFF.

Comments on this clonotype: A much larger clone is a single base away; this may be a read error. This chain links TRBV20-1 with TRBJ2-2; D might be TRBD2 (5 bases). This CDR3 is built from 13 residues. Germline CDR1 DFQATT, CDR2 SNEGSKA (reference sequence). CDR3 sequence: CSAGDVGAGELLF. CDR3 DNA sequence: TGCAGTGCTGGAGACGTCGGAGCCGGGGAGCTGCTTTTT.

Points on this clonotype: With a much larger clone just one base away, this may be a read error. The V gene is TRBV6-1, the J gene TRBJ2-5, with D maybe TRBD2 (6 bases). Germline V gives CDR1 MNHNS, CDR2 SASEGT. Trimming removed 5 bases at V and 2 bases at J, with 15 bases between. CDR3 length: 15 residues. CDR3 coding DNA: TGTGCCAGCAGTCCGTGGCTAGCGTTACAAGAGACCCAGTACTTC. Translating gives CASSPWLALQETQYF.

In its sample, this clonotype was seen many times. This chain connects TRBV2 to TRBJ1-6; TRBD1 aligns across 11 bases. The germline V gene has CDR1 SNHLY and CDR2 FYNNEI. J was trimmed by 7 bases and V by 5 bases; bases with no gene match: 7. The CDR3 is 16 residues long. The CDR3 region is CASSSDRGLDNSPLHF. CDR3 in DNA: TGTGCCAGCAGTTCGGACAGGGGGCTCGACAATTCACCCCTCCACTTT.

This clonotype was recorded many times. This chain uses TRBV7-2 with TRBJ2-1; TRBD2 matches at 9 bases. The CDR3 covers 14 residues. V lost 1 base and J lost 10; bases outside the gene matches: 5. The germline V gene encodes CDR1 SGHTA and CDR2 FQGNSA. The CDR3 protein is CASSLGGRDAEQFF. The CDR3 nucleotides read TGTGCCAGCAGCTTAGGCGGGAGGGACGCCGAGCAGTTCTTC.

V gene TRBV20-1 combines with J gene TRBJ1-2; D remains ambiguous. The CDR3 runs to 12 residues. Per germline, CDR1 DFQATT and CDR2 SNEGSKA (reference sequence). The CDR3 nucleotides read TGCTCTTGGACCGATGCTAACTATGGCTACACCTTC. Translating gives CSWTDANYGYTF.